What follows is one T cell receptor beta chain and its context. No antigen is known for it. The sample originates from a study of CD8+ T cells in alopecia areata. Germline V gene lookup returns CDR1 GTSNPN and CDR2 SVGIG (reference sequence). There are 12 residues in the CDR3. V was clipped by 0 bases and J by 5 bases, with 7 bases between them. Study-wide findings and caveats: Higher clonality and more expanded CD8+ clones appeared in lesional than normal scalp.

It was cDNA, reverse transcribed from extracted RNA, that served as the sequencing template. Sequencing used immunoSEQ multiplex PCR; TCRdb keeps in-frame clones, though not all of them. Of fewer than 250,000 clones listed, 50% to 70% were seen once; the top ten hold under 0.5%. This chain links TRBV30 with TRBJ2-5; D is uncertain. The clonotype was recovered from a human donor with alopecia areata. This material consisted of CD4+ T cells sorted from blood, taken at week 0. The CDR3, as DNA: TGTGCCTGGAGTGTGGTCCTGGAGACCCAGTACTTC. As protein: CAWSVVLETQYF.